This T cell receptor (beta chain) originates from a study of cytomegalovirus exposure and HLA in healthy donors. PCR involved 60 Vbeta and 13 Jbeta primers. Repertoires were generated with immunoSEQ multiplex PCR, while TCRdb's copy carries only in-frame clones and drops some. The repertoire holds nearly 200,000 clones, with roughly 83% as singletons. Note on this clone: The target antigen is unknown.

Study-level points and caveats: Most observed TCR sequences were rare, whereas some public TCRs were detected in many donors. Prior analysis indicated that the majority of TCR beta V segments exhibited productivity approximately 87% or approximately 30% of the time. In a later analysis, HLA-associated TCR beta chains were more clonally expanded than equally common others. Some V segments, TRBV6-2 and TRBV6-3 among them, were indistinguishable and were therefore excluded.

Germline assignment: CDR1 MNHNS and CDR2 SASEGT. With V trimmed by 5 bases and J by 3 bases, 3 bases remained unmatched. This CDR3 has 14 amino acids. This sequence joins TRBV6-1 and TRBJ2-7; 11 bases fit TRBD2. This TCR was recovered from a male donor in good health and CMV-seropositive. Sequenced input: PBMCs. The CDR3 nucleotides read TGTGCCAGCAGTACCGGGACTAGCGGCTACGAGCAGTACTTC. This codes for CASSTGTSGYEQYF.